The T cell receptor (beta chain) described here comes from a study of shared clonotypes between healthy human individuals. In the case of this clone: Its specificity is not known.

Trimming took off 0 bases at V and 7 bases at J, with 13 bases between the two ends. This CDR3 region has 13 residues. Per the germline V gene, CDR1 is GTSNPN and CDR2 is SVGIG (reference sequence). Genomic DNA per cell subset filled all wells of several immunoSEQ plates. TCRdb's table, derived via immunoSEQ multiplex PCR, lists solely in-frame clones and lacks some. The data show about 600,000 clones, around 77% seen once. General study results and limits: The low donor count limited represented genetic and exposure-history diversity. Sampling was confined to blood; repertoires within tissues likely differ.

Adult Caucasians living in Nashville, Tennessee made up all of the donors. Sequencing was carried out using PBMCs. The V call is TRBV30, the J call TRBJ2-7; D is undetermined. The TCR originated in a woman aged 40 to 50 in good health. Some clones in this sample may be carry-over from other donors' samples. The CDR3 here is CAWSVLLLREQYF. The CDR3 DNA is TGTGCCTGGAGTGTATTGCTGCTTAGGGAGCAGTACTTC. Drawing the rest from reference TRBV30 and TRBJ2-7, the complete variable domain is SQTIHQWPATLVQPVGSPLSLECTVEGTSNPNLYWYRQAAGRGLQLLFYSVGIGQISSEVPQNLSASRPQDRQFILSSKKLLLSDSGFYLCAWSVLLLREQYFGPGTRLTVT.